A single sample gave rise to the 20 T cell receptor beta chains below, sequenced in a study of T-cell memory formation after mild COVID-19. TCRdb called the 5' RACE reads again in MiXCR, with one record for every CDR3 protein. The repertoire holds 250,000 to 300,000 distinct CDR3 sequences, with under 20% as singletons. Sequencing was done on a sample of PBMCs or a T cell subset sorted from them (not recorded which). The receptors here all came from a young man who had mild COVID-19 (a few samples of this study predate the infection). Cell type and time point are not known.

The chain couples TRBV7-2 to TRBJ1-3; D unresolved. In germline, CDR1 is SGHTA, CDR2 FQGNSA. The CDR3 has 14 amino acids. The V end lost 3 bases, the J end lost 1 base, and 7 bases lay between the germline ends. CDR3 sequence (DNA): TGTGCCAGCAGCTTTTATGTTTCTGGAAACACCATATATTTT. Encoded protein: CASSFYVSGNTIYF. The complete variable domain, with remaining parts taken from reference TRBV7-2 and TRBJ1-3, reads GAGVSQSPSNKVTEKGKDVELRCDPISGHTALYWYRQSLGQGLEFLIYFQGNSAPDKSGLPSDRFSAERTGGSVSTLTIQRTQQEDSAVYLCASSFYVSGNTIYFGEGSWLTVV.

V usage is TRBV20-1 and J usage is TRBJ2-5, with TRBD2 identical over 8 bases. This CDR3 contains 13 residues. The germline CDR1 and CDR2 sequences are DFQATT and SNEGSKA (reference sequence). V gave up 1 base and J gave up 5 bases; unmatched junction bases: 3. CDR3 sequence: CSARGGGYETQYF. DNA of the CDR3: TGCAGTGCTAGAGGCGGGGGGTACGAGACCCAGTACTTC.

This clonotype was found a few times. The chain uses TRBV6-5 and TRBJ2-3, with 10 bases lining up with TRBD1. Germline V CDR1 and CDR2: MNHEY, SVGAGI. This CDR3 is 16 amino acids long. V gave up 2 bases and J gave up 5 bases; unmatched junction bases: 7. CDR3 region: CASSYQRQGALDTQYF. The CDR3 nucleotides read TGTGCCAGCAGTTACCAGAGACAGGGGGCATTAGATACGCAGTATTTT.

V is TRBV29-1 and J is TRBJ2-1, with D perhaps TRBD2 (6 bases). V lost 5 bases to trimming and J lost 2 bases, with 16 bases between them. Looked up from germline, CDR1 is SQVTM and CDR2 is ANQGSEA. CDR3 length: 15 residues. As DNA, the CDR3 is TGCAGCGTTCTGAGGTGGGGGGTAGCCTACAATGAGCAGTTCTTC. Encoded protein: CSVLRWGVAYNEQFF.

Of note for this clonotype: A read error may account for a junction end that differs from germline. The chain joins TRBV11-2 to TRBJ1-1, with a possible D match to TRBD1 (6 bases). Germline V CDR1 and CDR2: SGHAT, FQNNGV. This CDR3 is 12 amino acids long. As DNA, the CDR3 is TGTGCCAGCAGCTTCATTACCAGAGGGGGTAGCTTT. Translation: CASSFITRGGSF.

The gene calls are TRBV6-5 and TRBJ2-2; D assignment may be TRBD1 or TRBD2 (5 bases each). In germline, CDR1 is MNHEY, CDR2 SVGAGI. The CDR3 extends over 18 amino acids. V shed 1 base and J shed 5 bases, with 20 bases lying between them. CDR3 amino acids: CASSYFGARSLGTGELFF. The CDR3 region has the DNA TGTGCCAGCAGTTACTTCGGGGCCCGGTCCTTAGGGACCGGGGAGCTGTTTTTT.

The CDR3 here is CASRDTSGGAGEQFF. CDR3 bases: TGTGCCAGCAGGGATACTAGCGGGGGGGCCGGTGAGCAGTTCTTC. The rearrangement links TRBV2 to TRBJ2-1; 13 bases map to TRBD2. The CDR3 has 15 amino acids. Germline CDR1 reads SNHLY; CDR2 reads FYNNEI. The V gene end was trimmed by 6 bases and the J gene end by 9 bases; junction bases not matched to a gene: 8.

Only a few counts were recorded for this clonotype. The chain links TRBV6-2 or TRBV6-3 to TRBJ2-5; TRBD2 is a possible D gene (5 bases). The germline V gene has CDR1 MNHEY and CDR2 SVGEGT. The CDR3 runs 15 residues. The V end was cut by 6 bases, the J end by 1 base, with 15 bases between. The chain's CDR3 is CASRRVGDFQETQYF. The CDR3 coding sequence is TGTGCCAGCAGGCGGGTTGGAGATTTCCAAGAGACCCAGTACTTC.

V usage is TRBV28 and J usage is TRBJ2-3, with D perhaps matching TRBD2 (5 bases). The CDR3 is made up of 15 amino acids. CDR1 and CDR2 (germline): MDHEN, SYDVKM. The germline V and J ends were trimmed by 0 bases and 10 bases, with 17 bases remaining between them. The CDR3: CASSLWSGLRGSQYF. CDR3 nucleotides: TGTGCCAGCAGTTTATGGTCCGGTCTTCGCGGGTCGCAGTATTTT.

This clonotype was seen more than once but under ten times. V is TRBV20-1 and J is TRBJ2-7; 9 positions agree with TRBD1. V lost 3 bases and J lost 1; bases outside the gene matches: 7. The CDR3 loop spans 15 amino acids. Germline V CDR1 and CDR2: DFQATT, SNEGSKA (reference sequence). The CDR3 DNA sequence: TGCAGTGCTAGCGGGGCGGGACAGGGATCCTACGAGCAGTACTTC. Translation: CSASGAGQGSYEQYF.

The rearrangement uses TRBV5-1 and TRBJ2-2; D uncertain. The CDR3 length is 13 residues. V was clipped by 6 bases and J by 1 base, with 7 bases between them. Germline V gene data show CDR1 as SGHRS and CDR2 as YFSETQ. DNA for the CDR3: TGCGCCAGCAAGGTGGGGAACACCGGGGAGCTGTTTTTT. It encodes CASKVGNTGELFF.

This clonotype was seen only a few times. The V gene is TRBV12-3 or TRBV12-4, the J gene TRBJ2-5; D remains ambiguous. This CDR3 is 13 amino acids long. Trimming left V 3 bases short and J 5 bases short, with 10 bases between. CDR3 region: CASSLWQEETQYF. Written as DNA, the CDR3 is TGTGCCAGCAGTTTGTGGCAGGAGGAGACCCAGTACTTC.

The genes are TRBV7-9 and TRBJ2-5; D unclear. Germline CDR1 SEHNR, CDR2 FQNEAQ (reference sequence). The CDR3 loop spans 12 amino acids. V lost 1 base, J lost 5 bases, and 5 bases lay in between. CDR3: CASSLDLETQYF. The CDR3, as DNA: TGTGCCAGCAGCTTAGACCTGGAGACCCAGTACTTC.

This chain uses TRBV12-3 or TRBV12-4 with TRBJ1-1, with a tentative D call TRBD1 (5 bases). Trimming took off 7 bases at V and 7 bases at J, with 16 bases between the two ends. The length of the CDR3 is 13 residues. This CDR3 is CASTPSPGREAFF. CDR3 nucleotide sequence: TGTGCCAGCACTCCTAGCCCAGGGCGTGAAGCTTTCTTT.

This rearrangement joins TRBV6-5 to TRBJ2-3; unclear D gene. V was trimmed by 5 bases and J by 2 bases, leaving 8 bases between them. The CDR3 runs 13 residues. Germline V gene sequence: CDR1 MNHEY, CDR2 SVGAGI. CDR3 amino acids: CASSQPSTDTQYF. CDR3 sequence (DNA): TGTGCCAGCAGTCAGCCTTCCACAGATACGCAGTATTTT.

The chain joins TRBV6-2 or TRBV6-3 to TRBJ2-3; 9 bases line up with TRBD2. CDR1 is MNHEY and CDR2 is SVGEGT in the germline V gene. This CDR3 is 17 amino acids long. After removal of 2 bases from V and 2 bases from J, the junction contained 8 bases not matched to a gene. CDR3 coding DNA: TGTGCCAGCAGTTACCCAATCGGCGGGGGGGCCACAGATACGCAGTATTTT. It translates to CASSYPIGGGATDTQYF.

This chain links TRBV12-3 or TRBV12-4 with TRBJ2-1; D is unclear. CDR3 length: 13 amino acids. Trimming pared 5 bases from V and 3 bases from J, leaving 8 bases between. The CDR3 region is CASSVANYNEQFF. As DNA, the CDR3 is TGTGCCAGCAGTGTTGCCAACTACAATGAGCAGTTCTTC.

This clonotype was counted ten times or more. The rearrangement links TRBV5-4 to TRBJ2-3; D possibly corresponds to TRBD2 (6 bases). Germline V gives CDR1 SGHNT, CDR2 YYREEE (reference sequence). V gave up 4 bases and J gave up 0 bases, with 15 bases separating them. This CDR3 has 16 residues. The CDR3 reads CASSAGTDASTDTQYF. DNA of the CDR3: TGTGCCAGCAGCGCGGGGACGGATGCTAGCACAGATACGCAGTATTTT.

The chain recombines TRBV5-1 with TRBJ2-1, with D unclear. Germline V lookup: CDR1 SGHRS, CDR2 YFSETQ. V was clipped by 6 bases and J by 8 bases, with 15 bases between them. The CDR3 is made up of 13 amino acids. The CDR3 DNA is TGCGCCAGCACCCCGGCAGGATGGGATGAGCAGTTCTTC. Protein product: CASTPAGWDEQFF.

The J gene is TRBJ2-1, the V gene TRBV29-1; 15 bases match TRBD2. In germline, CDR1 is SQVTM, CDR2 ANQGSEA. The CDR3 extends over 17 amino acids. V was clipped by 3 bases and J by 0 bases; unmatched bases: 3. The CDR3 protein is CSVDGTSGGSSYNEQFF. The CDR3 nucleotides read TGCAGCGTTGATGGGACTAGCGGGGGGAGCTCCTACAATGAGCAGTTCTTC.